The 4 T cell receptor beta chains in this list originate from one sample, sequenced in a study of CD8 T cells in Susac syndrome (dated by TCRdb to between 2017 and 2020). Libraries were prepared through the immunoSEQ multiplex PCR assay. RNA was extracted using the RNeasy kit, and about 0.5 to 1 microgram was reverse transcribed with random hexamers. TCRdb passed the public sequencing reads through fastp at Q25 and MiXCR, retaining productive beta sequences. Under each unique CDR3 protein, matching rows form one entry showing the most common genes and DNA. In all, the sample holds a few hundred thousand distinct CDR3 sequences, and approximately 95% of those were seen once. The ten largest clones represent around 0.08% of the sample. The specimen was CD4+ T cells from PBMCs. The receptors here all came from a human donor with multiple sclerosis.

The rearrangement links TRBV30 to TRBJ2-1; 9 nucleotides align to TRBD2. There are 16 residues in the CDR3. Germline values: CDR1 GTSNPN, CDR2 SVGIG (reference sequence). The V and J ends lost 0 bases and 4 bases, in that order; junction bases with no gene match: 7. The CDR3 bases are TGTGCCTGGAGTGTAACCAGCGGGGGGCGGTACAATGAGCAGTTCTTC. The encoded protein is CAWSVTSGGRYNEQFF.

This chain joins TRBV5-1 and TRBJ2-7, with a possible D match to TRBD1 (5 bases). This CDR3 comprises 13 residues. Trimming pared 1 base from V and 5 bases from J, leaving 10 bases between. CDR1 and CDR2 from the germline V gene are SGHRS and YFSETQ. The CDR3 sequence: CASSLSQGNEQYF. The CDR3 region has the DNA TGCGCCAGCAGCTTGAGTCAGGGCAACGAGCAGTACTTC.

The chain's CDR3 is CASGGSYNTGELFF. The CDR3 DNA follows: TGTGCCAGCGGCGGCAGCTATAACACCGGGGAGCTGTTTTTT. V is TRBV7-9 and J is TRBJ2-2; D uncertain. The CDR3 extends over 14 amino acids. Trimming removed 8 bases at V and 2 bases at J, with 12 bases between. Germline V CDR1 and CDR2: SEHNR, FQNEAQ (reference sequence).

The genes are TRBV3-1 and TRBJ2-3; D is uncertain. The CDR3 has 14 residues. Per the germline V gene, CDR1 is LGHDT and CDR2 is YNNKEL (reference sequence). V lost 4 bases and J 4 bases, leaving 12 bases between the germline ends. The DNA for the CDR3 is TGTGCCAGCAGCCTTCCGGAACGGGCAGATACGCAGTATTTT. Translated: CASSLPERADTQYF.